This T cell receptor (beta chain) was retrieved from a study of blood T cells in healthy people across ages. This clonotype was detected a few times. CDR3 size: 15 residues. Trimming removed 5 bases from V and 4 bases from J; junction bases left unmatched: 5. Germline lookup yields CDR1 SGHTA and CDR2 FQGNSA. Alongside a J-beta primer mix, a sample-barcoded 5' primer served in a second PCR lasting about 6 to 12 cycles. Via MiXCR, TCRdb re-called the 5' RACE reads, giving one row per CDR3 protein. This sample has about 1.4 million distinct CDR3 sequences, with 59% found just once. The TCR comes from a man in his late teens or twenties in good health. The V and J genes are TRBV7-2 and TRBJ2-1; 10 bases agree with TRBD2. Material for sequencing was blood. CDR3 bases: TGTGCCAGCAGCCCCAGCGGGAGGGAGTACAATGAGCAGTTCTTC. Translating it yields CASSPSGREYNEQFF.